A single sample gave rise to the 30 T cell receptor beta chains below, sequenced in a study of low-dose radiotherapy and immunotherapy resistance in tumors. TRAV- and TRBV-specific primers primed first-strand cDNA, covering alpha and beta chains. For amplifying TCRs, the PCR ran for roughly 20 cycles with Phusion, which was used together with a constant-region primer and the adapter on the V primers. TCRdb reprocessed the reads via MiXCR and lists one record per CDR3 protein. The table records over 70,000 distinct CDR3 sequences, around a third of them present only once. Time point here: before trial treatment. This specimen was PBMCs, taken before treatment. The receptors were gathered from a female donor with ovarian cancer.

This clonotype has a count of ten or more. The CDR3 nucleotides are TGTGCCAGCAGCTTATTTTGGACCCCAAACACTGAAGCTTTCTTT. It specifies CASSLFWTPNTEAFF. The chain joins TRBV7-2 to TRBJ1-1; no definite D call. The length of the CDR3 is 15 residues. In germline, CDR1 is SGHTA, CDR2 FQGNSA. Trimming took 2 bases from V and 2 from J, leaving 12 bases between them.

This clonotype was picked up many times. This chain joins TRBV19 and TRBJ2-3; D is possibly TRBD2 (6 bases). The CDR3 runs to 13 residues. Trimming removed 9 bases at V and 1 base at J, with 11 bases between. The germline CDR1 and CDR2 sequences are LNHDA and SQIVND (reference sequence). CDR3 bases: TGTGCCAGCCGACTAGGACGCACAGATACGCAGTATTTT. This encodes CASRLGRTDTQYF.

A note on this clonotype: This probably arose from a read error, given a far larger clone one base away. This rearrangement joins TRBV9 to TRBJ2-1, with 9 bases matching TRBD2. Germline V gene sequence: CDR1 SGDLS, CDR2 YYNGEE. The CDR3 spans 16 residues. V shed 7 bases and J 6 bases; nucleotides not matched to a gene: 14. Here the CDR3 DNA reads TGTGCCAGCTGTCGCCTCACGGGGCGGGGGGGCAATGAGCAGTTCTTC. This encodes CASCRLTGRGGNEQFF. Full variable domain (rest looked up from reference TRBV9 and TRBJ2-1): DSGVTQTPKHLITATGQRVTLRCSPRSGDLSVYWYQQSLDQGLQFLIQYYNGEERAKGNILERFSAQQFPDLHSELNLSSLELGDSALYFCASCRLTGRGGNEQFFGPGTRLTVL.

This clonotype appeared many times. CDR3 amino acids: CASSHWGSEKNIQYF. CDR3 DNA: TGTGCCAGCAGCCACTGGGGAAGTGAGAAAAACATTCAGTACTTC. J is TRBJ2-4 and V is TRBV3-1; D gene ambiguous. Trimming stripped 3 bases from V and 4 bases from J, with 13 bases between. The CDR3 runs to 15 residues. CDR1 LGHDT and CDR2 YNNKEL come from the germline V gene (reference sequence).

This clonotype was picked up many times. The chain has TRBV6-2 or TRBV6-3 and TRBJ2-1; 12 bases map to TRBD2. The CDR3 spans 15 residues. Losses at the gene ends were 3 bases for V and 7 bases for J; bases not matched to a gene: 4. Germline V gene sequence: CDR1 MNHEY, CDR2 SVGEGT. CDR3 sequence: CASSYYTSGRNEQFF. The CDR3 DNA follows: TGTGCCAGCAGTTATTATACTAGCGGGAGGAATGAGCAGTTCTTC.

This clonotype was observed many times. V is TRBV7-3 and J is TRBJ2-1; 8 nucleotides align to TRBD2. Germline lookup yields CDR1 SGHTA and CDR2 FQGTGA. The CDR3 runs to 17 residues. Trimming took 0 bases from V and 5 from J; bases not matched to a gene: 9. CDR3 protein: CASSLTRRVAGHNEQFF. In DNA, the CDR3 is TGTGCCAGCAGCTTAACGAGGAGGGTAGCGGGACACAATGAGCAGTTCTTC.

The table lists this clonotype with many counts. The CDR3 here is CASSYQLGQGYIQYF. In DNA, the CDR3 is TGTGCCAGCAGTTACCAACTGGGACAGGGATACATTCAGTACTTC. V gene TRBV6-2 or TRBV6-3 combines with J gene TRBJ2-4, with TRBD1 matching over 9 bases. Germline CDR1 and CDR2: MNHEY and SVGEGT. This CDR3 comprises 15 residues. J gave up 8 bases and V 2 bases, and 7 bases lay outside the gene matches.

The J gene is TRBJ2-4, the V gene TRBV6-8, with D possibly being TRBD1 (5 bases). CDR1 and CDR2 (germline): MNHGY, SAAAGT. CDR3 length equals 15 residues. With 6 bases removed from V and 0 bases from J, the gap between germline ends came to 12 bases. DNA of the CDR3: TGTGCCAGCAGCCGGGCTCAGGGAGCCAAAAACATTCAGTACTTC. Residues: CASSRAQGAKNIQYF.

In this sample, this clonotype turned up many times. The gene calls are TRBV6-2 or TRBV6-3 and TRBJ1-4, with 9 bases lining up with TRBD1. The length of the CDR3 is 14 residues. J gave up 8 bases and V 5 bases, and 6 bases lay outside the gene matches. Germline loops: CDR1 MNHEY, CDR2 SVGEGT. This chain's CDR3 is CASSTGGASEKLFF. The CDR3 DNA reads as TGTGCCAGCAGTACAGGGGGCGCAAGCGAAAAACTGTTTTTT.

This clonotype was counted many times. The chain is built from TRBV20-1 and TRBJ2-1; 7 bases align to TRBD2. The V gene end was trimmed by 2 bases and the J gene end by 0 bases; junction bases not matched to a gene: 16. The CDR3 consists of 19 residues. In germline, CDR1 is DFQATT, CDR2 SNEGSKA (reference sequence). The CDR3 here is CSARSFRSGGVSSYNEQFF. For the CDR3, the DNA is TGCAGTGCTAGAAGTTTTCGTAGTGGGGGGGTTAGCTCCTACAATGAGCAGTTCTTC.

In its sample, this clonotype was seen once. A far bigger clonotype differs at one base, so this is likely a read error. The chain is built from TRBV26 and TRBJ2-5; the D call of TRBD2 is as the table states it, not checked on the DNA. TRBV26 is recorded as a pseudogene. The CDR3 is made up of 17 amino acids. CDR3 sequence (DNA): TGTGCCAGCAGTTCAGCCCGCCTAGCGGGGGCCTCAGAGACCCAGTACTTC. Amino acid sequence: CASSSARLAGASETQYF.

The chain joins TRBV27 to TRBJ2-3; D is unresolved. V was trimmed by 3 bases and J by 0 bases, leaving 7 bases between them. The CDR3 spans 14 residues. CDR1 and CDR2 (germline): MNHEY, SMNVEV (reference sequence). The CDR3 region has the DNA TGTGCCAGCAGTTTCCGGGCCAGCACAGATACGCAGTATTTT. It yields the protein CASSFRASTDTQYF.

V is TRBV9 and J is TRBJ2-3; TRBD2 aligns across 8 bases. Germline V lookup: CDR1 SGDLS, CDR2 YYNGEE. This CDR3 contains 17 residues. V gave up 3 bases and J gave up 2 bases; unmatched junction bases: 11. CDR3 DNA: TGTGCCAGCAGCGCATCACTTAAAGCGGGAGACACAGATACGCAGTATTTT. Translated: CASSASLKAGDTDTQYF.

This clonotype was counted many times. The CDR3: CASSGAADTQYF. For the CDR3, the DNA is TGTGCCAGCAGCGGGGCAGCAGATACGCAGTATTTT. The chain carries TRBV7-2 and TRBJ2-3; perhaps TRBD1 as D (5 bases). Trimming left V 5 bases short and J 4 bases short, with 7 bases between. This CDR3 is built from 12 residues. Germline V CDR1 and CDR2: SGHTA, FQGNSA.

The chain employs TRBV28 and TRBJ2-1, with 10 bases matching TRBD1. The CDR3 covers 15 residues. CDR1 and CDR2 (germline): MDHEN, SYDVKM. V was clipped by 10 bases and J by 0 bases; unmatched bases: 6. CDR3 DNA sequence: TGTGCCATTCGGAGGACAGGGGGCTCCTACAATGAGCAGTTCTTC. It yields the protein CAIRRTGGSYNEQFF.

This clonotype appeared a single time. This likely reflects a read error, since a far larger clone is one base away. In nucleotides, the CDR3 is TGTGCCAGCAGTTACTCGAGAGCTAGCTCTGGAAACACCATATATTTT. This gives the protein CASSYSRASSGNTIYF. The V call is TRBV6-2 or TRBV6-3, the J call TRBJ1-3; D not resolved. CDR1 and CDR2 (germline): MNHEY, SVGEGT. This CDR3 comprises 16 residues. The V end lost 0 bases, the J end lost 0 bases, and 9 bases lay between the germline ends.

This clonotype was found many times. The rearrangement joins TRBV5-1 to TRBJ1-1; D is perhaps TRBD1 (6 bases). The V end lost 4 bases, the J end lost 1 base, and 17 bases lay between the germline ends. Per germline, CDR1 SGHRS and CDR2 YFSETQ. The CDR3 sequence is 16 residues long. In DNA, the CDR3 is TGCGCCAGCAGCACCTCCGGGGGGCTGGGGAACACTGAAGCTTTCTTT. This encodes CASSTSGGLGNTEAFF. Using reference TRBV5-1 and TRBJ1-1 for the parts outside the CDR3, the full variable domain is KAGVTQTPRYLIKTRGQQVTLSCSPISGHRSVSWYQQTPGQGLQFLFEYFSETQRNKGNFPGRFSGRQFSNSRSEMNVSTLELGDSALYLCASSTSGGLGNTEAFFGQGTRLTVV.

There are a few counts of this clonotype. The CDR3, as DNA: TGCGCCAGCAGCCAAGATGCCAACTGGGGGAATGAGCAGTTCTTC. Protein sequence: CASSQDANWGNEQFF. This rearrangement joins TRBV1 to TRBJ2-1; the table assigns TRBD1, which was not confirmed against the DNA. TRBV1 is given as a pseudogene. The CDR3 is 15 residues long.

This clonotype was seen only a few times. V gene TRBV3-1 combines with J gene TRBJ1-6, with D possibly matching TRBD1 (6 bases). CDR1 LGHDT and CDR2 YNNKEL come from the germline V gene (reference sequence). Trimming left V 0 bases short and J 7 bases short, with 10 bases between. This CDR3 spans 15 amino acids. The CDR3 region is CASSQEGTYNSPLHF. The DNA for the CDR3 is TGTGCCAGCAGCCAAGAGGGGACATACAATTCACCCCTCCACTTT.

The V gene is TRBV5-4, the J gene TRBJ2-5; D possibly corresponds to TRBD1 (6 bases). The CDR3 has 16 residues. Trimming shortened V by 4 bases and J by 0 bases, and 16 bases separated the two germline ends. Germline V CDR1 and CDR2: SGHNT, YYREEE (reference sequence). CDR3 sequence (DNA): TGTGCCAGCAGCCCTAAGACAGGTGGAAACCAAGAGACCCAGTACTTC. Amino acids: CASSPKTGGNQETQYF.

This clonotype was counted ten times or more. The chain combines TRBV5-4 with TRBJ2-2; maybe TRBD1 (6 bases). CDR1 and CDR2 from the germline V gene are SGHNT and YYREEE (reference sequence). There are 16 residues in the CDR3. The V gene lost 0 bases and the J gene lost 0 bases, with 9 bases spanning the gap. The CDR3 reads CASSLARGSNTGELFF. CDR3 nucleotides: TGTGCCAGCAGCTTGGCCAGGGGATCGAACACCGGGGAGCTGTTTTTT.

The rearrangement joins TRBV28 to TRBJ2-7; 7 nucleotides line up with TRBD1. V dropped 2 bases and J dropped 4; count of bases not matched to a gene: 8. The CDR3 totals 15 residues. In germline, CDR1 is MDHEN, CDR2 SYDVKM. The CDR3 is CASSLRGTEAYEQYF. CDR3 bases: TGTGCCAGCAGTTTAAGGGGGACAGAGGCTTACGAGCAGTACTTC.

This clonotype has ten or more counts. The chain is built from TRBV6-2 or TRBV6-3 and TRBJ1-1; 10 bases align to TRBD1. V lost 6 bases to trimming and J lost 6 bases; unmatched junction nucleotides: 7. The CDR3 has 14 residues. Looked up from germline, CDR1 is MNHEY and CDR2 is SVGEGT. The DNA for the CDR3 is TGTGCCAGCAGAACCGGGACAGGGGTGTCTGAAGCTTTCTTT. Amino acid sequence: CASRTGTGVSEAFF.

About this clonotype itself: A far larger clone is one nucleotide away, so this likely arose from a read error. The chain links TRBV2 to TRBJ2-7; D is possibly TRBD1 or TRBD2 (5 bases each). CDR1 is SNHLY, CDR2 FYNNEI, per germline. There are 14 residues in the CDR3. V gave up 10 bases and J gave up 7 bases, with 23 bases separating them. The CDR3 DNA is TGTGCCATCATCGAGGGGAGCTCCTACAATGAGCAGTACTTC. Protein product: CAIIEGSSYNEQYF. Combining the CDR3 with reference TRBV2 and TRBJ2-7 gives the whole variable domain EPEVTQTPSHQVTQMGQEVILRCVPISNHLYFYWYRQILGQKVEFLVSFYNNEISEKSEIFDDQFSVERPDGSNFTLKIRSTKLEDSAMYFCAIIEGSSYNEQYFGPGTRLTVT.

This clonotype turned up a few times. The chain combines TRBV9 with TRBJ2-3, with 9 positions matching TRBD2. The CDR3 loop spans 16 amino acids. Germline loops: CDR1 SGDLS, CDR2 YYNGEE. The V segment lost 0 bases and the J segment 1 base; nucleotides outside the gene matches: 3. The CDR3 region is CASSVESSGGTDTQYF. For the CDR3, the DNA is TGTGCCAGCAGCGTAGAATCTAGCGGGGGCACAGATACGCAGTATTTT.

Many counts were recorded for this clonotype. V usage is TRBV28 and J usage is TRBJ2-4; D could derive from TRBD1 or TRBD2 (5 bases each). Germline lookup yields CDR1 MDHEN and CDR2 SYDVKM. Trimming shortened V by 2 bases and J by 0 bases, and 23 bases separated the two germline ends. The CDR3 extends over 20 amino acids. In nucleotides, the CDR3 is TGTGCCAGCAGTTTAACTCTACCCGGGACGCAGGGATTAGCCAAAAACATTCAGTACTTC. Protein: CASSLTLPGTQGLAKNIQYF.

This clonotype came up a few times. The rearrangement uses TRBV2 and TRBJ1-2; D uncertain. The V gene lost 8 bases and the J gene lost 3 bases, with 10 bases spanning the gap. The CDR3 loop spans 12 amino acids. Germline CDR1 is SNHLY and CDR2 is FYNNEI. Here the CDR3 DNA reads TGTGCCAGCGAGAAAGCGGACTATGGCTACACCTTC. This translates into CASEKADYGYTF.

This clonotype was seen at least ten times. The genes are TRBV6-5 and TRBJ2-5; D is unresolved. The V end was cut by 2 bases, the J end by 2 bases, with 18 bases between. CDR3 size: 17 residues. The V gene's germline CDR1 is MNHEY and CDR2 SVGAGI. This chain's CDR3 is CASSYLKPRSTQETQYF. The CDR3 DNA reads TGTGCCAGCAGTTACCTTAAGCCCAGGTCAACTCAAGAGACCCAGTACTTC.

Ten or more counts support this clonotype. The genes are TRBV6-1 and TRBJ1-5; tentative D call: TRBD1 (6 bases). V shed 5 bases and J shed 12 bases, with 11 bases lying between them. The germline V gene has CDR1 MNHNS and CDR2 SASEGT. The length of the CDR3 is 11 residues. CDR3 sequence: CASSNNRVQHF. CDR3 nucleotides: TGTGCCAGCAGTAACAACAGGGTCCAGCATTTT.

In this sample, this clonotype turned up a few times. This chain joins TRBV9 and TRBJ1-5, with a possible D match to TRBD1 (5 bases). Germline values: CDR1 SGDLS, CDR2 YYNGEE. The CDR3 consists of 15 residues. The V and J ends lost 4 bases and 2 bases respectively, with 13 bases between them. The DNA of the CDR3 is TGTGCCAGCAGCCCCGGGGCAGCGCGCAATCAGCCCCAGCATTTT. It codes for CASSPGAARNQPQHF. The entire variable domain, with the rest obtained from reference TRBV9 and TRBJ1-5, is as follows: DSGVTQTPKHLITATGQRVTLRCSPRSGDLSVYWYQQSLDQGLQFLIQYYNGEERAKGNILERFSAQQFPDLHSELNLSSLELGDSALYFCASSPGAARNQPQHFGDGTRLSIL.